These 24 T cell receptor beta chains were all obtained from the same sample, sequenced in a study of Ad26.COV2.S vaccination and SARS-CoV-2 variants. Assay used: immunoSEQ multiplex PCR; TCRdb lists only in-frame clones, some missing. The sample holds about 350,000 clones, about 85% seen once. Noted treatment: roughly 19 received Ad26.COV2.S at low or high dose, single or two shots; about 5 received placebo; per-sample allocation not given. Specimens were obtained on day 63 following the first vaccine or placebo injection. The input for sequencing was peripheral blood, taken in a trial of Ad26.COV2.S vaccine versus placebo. Every receptor here comes from a person between 18 and 65 years old who received the Ad26.COV2.S COVID-19 vaccine or a placebo.

This clone has just one count. This chain connects TRBV30 to TRBJ2-2, with a possible D match to TRBD2 (6 bases). The CDR3 is made up of 13 amino acids. Looked up from germline, CDR1 is GTSNPN and CDR2 is SVGIG (reference sequence). Trimming removed 0 bases at V and 6 bases at J, with 8 bases between. CDR3 nucleotides: TGTGCCTGGAGTGTAACGGGGGCCGGGGAGCTGTTTTTT. Translation gives CAWSVTGAGELFF.

About this clone itself: The same CDR3 can be traced to other DNA sequences in this sample. This rearrangement joins TRBV5-6 to TRBJ1-3, with 7 bases identical to TRBD1. V lost 4 bases and J lost 2; bases outside the gene matches: 3. This CDR3 contains 14 residues. The germline CDR1 and CDR2 sequences are SGHDT and YYEEEE. The CDR3 sequence is CASSLGQAGNTIYF. In DNA, the CDR3 is TGTGCCAGCAGCCTAGGACAGGCTGGAAACACCATATATTTT.

The chain uses TRBV4-1 and TRBJ1-2; D possibly corresponds to TRBD1 (5 bases). V was trimmed by 3 bases and J by 2 bases, leaving 10 bases between them. CDR1 and CDR2 from the germline V gene are MGHRA and YSYEKL. This CDR3 has 14 residues. CDR3 sequence (DNA): TGCGCCAGCAGCCAGGGGGGGGGAAACTATGGCTACACCTTC. Protein sequence: CASSQGGGNYGYTF.

CDR3 nucleotide sequence: TGTGCCTGGGGACAGGGGGTGGGCGAGCAGTACTTC. Encoded protein: CAWGQGVGEQYF. The chain carries TRBV30 and TRBJ2-7, with 10 bases identical to TRBD1. CDR1 is GTSNPN, CDR2 SVGIG, per germline (reference sequence). The CDR3 loop spans 12 amino acids. The V and J ends lost 5 bases and 6 bases, in that order; junction bases with no gene match: 4. The full variable domain, in which reference TRBV30 and TRBJ2-7 provide the parts outside the CDR3, is SQTIHQWPATLVQPVGSPLSLECTVEGTSNPNLYWYRQAAGRGLQLLFYSVGIGQISSEVPQNLSASRPQDRQFILSSKKLLLSDSGFYLCAWGQGVGEQYFGPGTRLTVT.

The chain uses TRBV7-9 and TRBJ2-5; D unclear. The CDR3 totals 11 residues. Germline-derived CDR1 and CDR2 are SEHNR and FQNEAQ (reference sequence). The V end lost 5 bases, the J end lost 4 bases, and 5 bases lay between the germline ends. The CDR3 region has the DNA TGTGCCAGCAGCCCCACAGAGACCCAGTACTTC. This translates into CASSPTETQYF.

The chain combines TRBV18 with TRBJ1-6, with TRBD1 matching over 8 bases. Germline CDR1 KGHSH, CDR2 LQKENI. CDR3 length: 16 residues. Trimming at V came to 4 bases and at J to 5 bases, leaving 7 bases not matched to a gene. The CDR3 here is CASSLTPGGDNSPLHF. The CDR3 bases are TGTGCCAGCTCACTCACTCCAGGGGGCGATAATTCACCCCTCCACTTT.

This clone is a singleton in its sample. The V call is TRBV7-6, the J call TRBJ1-1, with D possibly being TRBD1 (5 bases). This CDR3 has 14 amino acids. Looked up from germline, CDR1 is SGHVS and CDR2 is FNYEAQ. V lost 5 bases and J lost 0, with 10 bases in between. The CDR3 reads CASSQLRVNTEAFF. Here the CDR3 DNA reads TGTGCCAGCAGCCAACTCAGGGTGAACACTGAAGCTTTCTTT.

This rearrangement joins TRBV2 to TRBJ2-2, with 7 bases lining up with TRBD1. Trimming at V came to 5 bases and at J to 4 bases, leaving 7 bases not matched to a gene. CDR3 size: 15 residues. Germline loops: CDR1 SNHLY, CDR2 FYNNEI. The CDR3 here is CASSTTGIFTGELFF. The CDR3 DNA is TGTGCCAGCAGTACGACAGGGATCTTCACCGGGGAGCTGTTTTTT.

The chain combines TRBV5-8 with TRBJ2-3; TRBD1 or TRBD2 may be the D gene (6 bases each). Germline V gene sequence: CDR1 SGHTS, CDR2 YDEGEE. This CDR3 contains 15 residues. Trimming took 0 bases from V and 2 from J, leaving 10 bases between them. CDR3 in DNA: TGTGCCAGCAGCTTGGCCGGGGGCCCCACAGATACGCAGTATTTT. Translating gives CASSLAGGPTDTQYF.

The chain carries TRBV5-1 and TRBJ2-7; TRBD1 matches 9 bases. Trimming at V came to 4 bases and at J to 2 bases, leaving 4 bases not matched to a gene. This CDR3 has 14 amino acids. Germline CDR1 reads SGHRS; CDR2 reads YFSETQ. In DNA, the CDR3 is TGCGCCAGCAGCCCCTGGACAGGGGCCTACGAGCAGTACTTC. This encodes CASSPWTGAYEQYF.

The genes are TRBV3-1 (or the pseudogene TRBV3-2) and TRBJ1-4, with TRBD1 matching over 7 bases. V was clipped by 2 bases and J by 5 bases; unmatched bases: 5. CDR1 is LGHDT, CDR2 YNNKEL, per germline (reference sequence). The CDR3 totals 15 residues. DNA of the CDR3: TGTGCCAGCAGCCAACTAAGACAGGGCAATGAAAAACTGTTTTTT. It encodes CASSQLRQGNEKLFF.

This chain uses TRBV28 with TRBJ1-1; 7 nucleotides match TRBD1. The junction had 13 bases not matched to a gene; V was cut back by 5 bases and J by 4 bases. Germline V gives CDR1 MDHEN, CDR2 SYDVKM. There are 16 residues in the CDR3. The CDR3 reads CASSPALTGVSTEAFF. CDR3 DNA: TGTGCCAGCAGTCCCGCACTTACAGGGGTGAGCACTGAAGCTTTCTTT.

The J gene is TRBJ2-7, the V gene TRBV6-2 or TRBV6-3; D gene unclear. Germline loops: CDR1 MNHEY, CDR2 SVGEGT. The CDR3 runs 11 residues. The V end was cut by 4 bases, the J end by 8 bases, with 9 bases between. CDR3 sequence reads: CASSFARQQYF. The CDR3 region has the DNA TGTGCCAGCAGTTTCGCCCGGCAGCAGTACTTC.

The V gene is TRBV11-3, the J gene TRBJ2-2; possibly TRBD2 for D (6 bases). This CDR3 is built from 17 residues. Germline V lookup: CDR1 SGHNT, CDR2 YENEEA. V shed 2 bases and J shed 6 bases, with 19 bases lying between them. The CDR3 sequence is CASSLRGSSGLSGELFF. DNA of the CDR3: TGTGCCAGCAGCTTACGTGGTAGCTCGGGACTCTCCGGGGAGCTGTTTTTT.

This clone is a singleton in its sample. The V and J genes are TRBV10-3 and TRBJ1-2, with D perhaps matching TRBD1 (6 bases). With 10 bases removed from V and 3 bases from J, the gap between germline ends came to 18 bases. Germline V CDR1 and CDR2: ENHRY, SYGVKD. This CDR3 is 14 amino acids long. This chain's CDR3 is CATQVPGVDYGYTF. The CDR3 nucleotides read TGTGCCACCCAGGTCCCAGGGGTCGACTATGGCTACACCTTC.

The chain recombines TRBV10-1 with TRBJ2-7; D perhaps matches TRBD2 (5 bases). The CDR3 is 13 amino acids. The V and J ends lost 6 bases and 7 bases respectively, with 16 bases between them. Germline-derived CDR1 and CDR2 are WNHNN and SYGVQD (reference sequence). For the CDR3, the DNA is TGCGCCAGCAGCCCCGGACTCGATGAGGAGCAGTACTTC. It encodes CASSPGLDEEQYF.

The genes are TRBV24-1 and TRBJ1-3; no definite D call. The germline CDR1 and CDR2 sequences are KGHDR and SFDVKD. This CDR3 contains 20 residues. V was pared by 4 bases and J by 0 bases, with 24 bases between. CDR3: CATSENPDSQKINSGNTIYF. Here the CDR3 DNA reads TGTGCCACCAGTGAGAACCCAGACTCCCAGAAAATCAACTCTGGAAACACCATATATTTT.

The chain carries TRBV10-1 and TRBJ2-3; TRBD1 aligns across 7 bases. J was trimmed by 4 bases and V by 2 bases; bases with no gene match: 6. CDR3 length equals 15 residues. Per germline, CDR1 WNHNN and CDR2 SYGVQD (reference sequence). Here the CDR3 reads CASSEEGALADTQYF. CDR3 DNA sequence: TGCGCCAGCAGTGAGGAGGGGGCGTTGGCAGATACGCAGTATTTT.

This chain links TRBV6-2 or TRBV6-3 with TRBJ1-1, with D maybe TRBD1 (5 bases). Trimming cost V 4 bases and J 1 base, with 13 bases left between them. The CDR3 length is 15 residues. CDR1 is MNHEY and CDR2 is SVGEGT in the germline V gene. CDR3 amino acids: CASSWQGSGNTEAFF. In DNA, the CDR3 is TGTGCCAGCAGTTGGCAGGGATCGGGGAACACTGAAGCTTTCTTT.

The chain employs TRBV6-5 and TRBJ2-2; D call uncertain. Trimming cost V 6 bases and J 7 bases, with 15 bases left between them. Germline V lookup: CDR1 MNHEY, CDR2 SVGAGI. This CDR3 has 14 amino acids. The DNA of the CDR3 is TGTGCCAGCAGATTTGATTACAAGGGCGGGGAGCTGTTTTTT. Protein: CASRFDYKGGELFF.

This clone was seen just once. This sequence joins TRBV6-6 and TRBJ2-5; 11 nucleotides agree with TRBD1. The V gene's germline CDR1 is MNHNY and CDR2 SVGAGI (reference sequence). This CDR3 has 16 residues. J gave up 2 bases and V 2 bases, and 4 bases lay outside the gene matches. This CDR3 is CASSYPGQGGQETQYF. DNA for the CDR3: TGTGCCAGCAGTTACCCGGGACAGGGGGGACAAGAGACCCAGTACTTC.

J is TRBJ2-1 and V is TRBV10-1; D is possibly TRBD2 (6 bases). The CDR3 covers 13 residues. Trimming removed 0 bases at V and 9 bases at J, with 9 bases between. The germline V gene has CDR1 WNHNN and CDR2 SYGVQD (reference sequence). The CDR3 loop reads CASSESLAREQFF. The CDR3 DNA reads TGCGCCAGCAGTGAGTCGCTAGCGCGTGAGCAGTTCTTC.

The rearrangement joins TRBV19 to TRBJ2-7; TRBD1 agrees at 7 bases. V lost 3 bases to trimming and J lost 2 bases; unmatched junction nucleotides: 1. There are 13 residues in the CDR3. The germline CDR1 and CDR2 sequences are LNHDA and SQIVND (reference sequence). CDR3 in DNA: TGTGCCAGTAGTATCGGGACAGCCTACGAGCAGTACTTC. Translating gives CASSIGTAYEQYF.

This clone was recorded once. The chain joins TRBV7-2 to TRBJ2-5, with TRBD2 matching over 8 bases. In germline, CDR1 is SGHTA, CDR2 FQGNSA. Trimming took 5 bases from V and 5 from J; bases not matched to a gene: 7. The CDR3 contains 14 residues. CDR3: CASSRTGGRETQYF. The CDR3 DNA is TGTGCCAGCAGCCGGACGGGGGGGCGGGAGACCCAGTACTTC.